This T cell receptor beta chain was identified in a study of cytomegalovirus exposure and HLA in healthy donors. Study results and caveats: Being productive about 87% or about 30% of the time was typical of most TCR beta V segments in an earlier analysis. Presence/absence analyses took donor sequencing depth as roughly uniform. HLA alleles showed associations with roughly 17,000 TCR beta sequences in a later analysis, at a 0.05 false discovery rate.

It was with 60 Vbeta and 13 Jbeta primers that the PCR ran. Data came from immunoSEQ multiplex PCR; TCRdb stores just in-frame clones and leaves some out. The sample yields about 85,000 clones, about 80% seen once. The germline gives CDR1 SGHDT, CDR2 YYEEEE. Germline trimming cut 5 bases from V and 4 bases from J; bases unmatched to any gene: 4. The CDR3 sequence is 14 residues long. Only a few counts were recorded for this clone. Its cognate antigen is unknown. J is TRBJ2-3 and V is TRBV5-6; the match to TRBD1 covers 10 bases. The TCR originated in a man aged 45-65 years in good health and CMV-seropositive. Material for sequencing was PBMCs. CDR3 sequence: CASSPGTGADTQYF. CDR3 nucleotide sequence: TGTGCCAGCAGTCCCGGGACAGGGGCAGATACGCAGTATTTT.